Reported below is one T cell receptor beta chain. This sample stems from a study of blood T cell repertoires in COVID-19. For the study at large: Samples came from the United States, Italy and Spain, spanning acute and convalescent COVID-19. PBMCs, B-cell-depleted T cells, or T cells were the source of the cDNA or gDNA that made up the material.

CDR1 and CDR2 (germline): SGHAT, FQNNGV. The length of the CDR3 is 12 residues. Trimming took 5 bases from V and 7 from J, leaving 11 bases between them. In the authors' workflow: Reference gene primers were amplified, and this amplification served to estimate nucleated cell counts. Assay: immunoSEQ multiplex PCR; the TCRdb copy retains only in-frame clones and omits some. The V and J calls and clone size come from that table; D and trimming were worked out from the DNA. This sample has around 80,000 clones, with roughly 78% found just once. V usage is TRBV11-2 and J usage is TRBJ1-2; D not certain. This clonotype originated in a man aged 55 to 70 with acute or convalescent COVID-19. Material for sequencing was peripheral blood. The CDR3 sequence: CASSEGSLGYTF. CDR3 sequence (DNA): TGTGCCAGCAGCGAGGGTAGTCTTGGCTACACCTTC. Full variable domain (remainder filled in from reference TRBV11-2 and TRBJ1-2): EAGVAQSPRYKIIEKRQSVAFWCNPISGHATLYWYQQILGQGPKLLIQFQNNGVVDDSQLPKDRFSAERLKGVDSTLKIQPAKLEDSAVYLCASSEGSLGYTFGSGTRLTVV.